A selection of T cell receptor beta chains follows, all from one sample in a study of blood T cells in healthy people across ages. TCRdb re-derived calls from the 5' RACE reads in MiXCR, one entry per CDR3 protein. This table has 540,000 or so distinct CDR3 sequences, 27% appearing once. Sequencing input: blood. The receptors stem from a woman aged 70-85 years in good health. Each CDR3 is given with its conserved first and last residue. The D gene is left open where the match is weak. The size field is filled for only some rows; it gives once, few, many or a size class.

cdr3_aa	cdr3_nt	d_call	clone_size	v_call	j_call
CAGSGGNRDNQPQHF	TGTGCCGGCTCGGGAGGAAACAGGGACAATCAGCCCCAGCATTTT	.	.	TRBV6-6	TRBJ1-5
CASSSRGGLEKLFF	TGTGCCAGCAGCTCTCGAGGAGGGCTGGAAAAACTGTTTTTT	.	.	TRBV11-2	TRBJ1-4
CASAPWTGMGNEQFF	TGTGCCAGCGCCCCTTGGACAGGGATGGGGAATGAGCAGTTCTTC	TRBD1	.	TRBV7-2	TRBJ2-1
CSVDVGGSTDTQYF	TGCAGCGTTGATGTGGGGGGAAGCACAGATACGCAGTATTTT	.	few	TRBV29-1	TRBJ2-3
CSAGQGINYGYTF	TGCAGTGCTGGACAGGGTATAAACTATGGCTACACCTTC	TRBD1	few	TRBV20-1	TRBJ1-2
CSARRDPGAGELFF	TGCAGTGCTCGCCGGGACCCCGGGGCCGGGGAGCTGTTTTTT	.	.	TRBV20-1	TRBJ2-2
CASSPSFIRQGSYEQYF	TGTGCCAGCAGCCCATCGTTTATTCGACAGGGGTCCTACGAGCAGTACTTC	TRBD1	.	TRBV7-2	TRBJ2-7
CATSAESGRGADTQYF	TGTGCCACCAGTGCCGAAAGCGGGAGGGGCGCAGATACGCAGTATTTT	TRBD2	.	TRBV24-1	TRBJ2-3
CSATSGGVGDTQYF	TGCAGTGCTACTAGCGGGGGAGTGGGGGATACGCAGTATTTT	TRBD2	.	TRBV20-1	TRBJ2-3
CASSLGLGYTF	TGTGCCAGCAGCCTTGGGCTAGGGTACACCTTC	.	many	TRBV3-1	TRBJ1-2
CASSQETSRSGNTIYF	TGCGCCAGCAGCCAAGAAACCAGTCGGTCTGGAAACACCATATATTTT	.	few	TRBV4-3	TRBJ1-3
CSVGASGEETQYF	TGCAGCGTTGGGGCCAGCGGGGAAGAGACCCAGTACTTC	TRBD2	many	TRBV29-1	TRBJ2-5
CASSQEIGRRDQPQHF	TGCGCCAGCAGCCAAGAGATAGGTAGGCGGGATCAGCCCCAGCATTTT	.	.	TRBV4-3	TRBJ1-5
CATSDLQSNEQFF	TGTGCCACCAGTGACCTTCAATCCAATGAGCAGTTCTTC	.	few	TRBV24-1	TRBJ2-1
CASRRPGGSYEQYF	TGTGCCAGCAGAAGACCCGGGGGATCCTACGAGCAGTACTTC	.	.	TRBV6-2/TRBV6-3	TRBJ2-7
CAISEGSGGETQYF	TGTGCCATCAGTGAGGGGAGCGGGGGCGAGACCCAGTACTTC	TRBD2	.	TRBV10-3	TRBJ2-5
CASSPGGVREQYF	TGTGCCAGCAGCCCCGGGGGGGTGCGTGAGCAGTACTTC	TRBD2	.	TRBV7-3	TRBJ2-5
CASSLGHEKLFF	TGTGCCAGCAGTTTAGGGCATGAAAAACTGTTTTTT	.	few	TRBV12-3/TRBV12-4	TRBJ1-4
CASSLGIVSSATNEKLFF	TGCGCCAGCAGCTTGGGAATAGTTTCAAGTGCAACTAATGAAAAACTGTTTTTT	.	.	TRBV5-1	TRBJ1-4
CASIPRVHNEKLFF	TGTGCCAGCATCCCGAGGGTCCATAATGAAAAACTGTTTTTT	.	few	TRBV9	TRBJ1-4
CATSRGQATYEQYF	TGTGCCACCAGCAGAGGACAGGCGACCTACGAGCAGTACTTC	.	once	TRBV15	TRBJ2-7
CASSSWTGGYTF	TGTGCCAGCAGTTCTTGGACAGGAGGCTACACCTTC	TRBD1	.	TRBV6-5	TRBJ1-2
CSVVRTGVTDTQYF	TGCAGCGTGGTCCGGACAGGGGTTACAGATACGCAGTATTTT	TRBD1	.	TRBV29-1	TRBJ2-3
CSAAAMGGNTDTQYF	TGCAGTGCCGCGGCGATGGGCGGGAACACAGATACGCAGTATTTT	.	.	TRBV20-1	TRBJ2-3
CASSVDRELGEQYF	TGCGCCAGCAGCGTCGACAGGGAGCTTGGCGAGCAGTACTTC	TRBD1	once	TRBV5-1	TRBJ2-7
CSAPGTSLRRTDTQYF	TGCAGTGCCCCCGGGACTAGTCTGAGGCGCACAGATACGCAGTATTTT	TRBD2	.	TRBV20-1	TRBJ2-3